This is a list of T cell receptor beta chains from one sample in a study of T cells expressing NK-cell markers. One entry per CDR3 protein, without DNA, is what TCRdb gives after re-calling the 5' RACE reads. The sample includes about 260,000 distinct CDR3 sequences. Sequencing input: blood T cells: a sorted CD56 or NKG2C T cell subset, CD4+ or CD8+ T cells, or bulk PBMC T cells (not recorded which). All receptors come from a woman aged 18 to 75 in good health. The CDR3 runs from the conserved cysteine through the conserved F or W.

V,J,CDR3
TRBV20-1,TRBJ2-3,CSAPRTGGVTDTQYF
TRBV19,TRBJ1-1,CASHLHTEAFF
TRBV5-6,TRBJ2-3,CASSFLSAGSTDTQYF
TRBV27,TRBJ2-1,CASSLNLGRALGEQFF
TRBV29-1,TRBJ2-1,CSVIRDRGHEQFF
TRBV12-3/TRBV12-4,TRBJ2-1,CASSSRLGGYSYNEQFF
TRBV10-3,TRBJ2-2,CAINKLAGGYTGELFF
TRBV11-2,TRBJ2-5,CASSPRGLGETQYF
TRBV21-1,TRBJ1-4,CASSAPTGLATNEKLFF
TRBV6-5,TRBJ2-3,CASSYPGGSTDTQYF
TRBV7-2,TRBJ2-1,CASSQRTWANNEQFF